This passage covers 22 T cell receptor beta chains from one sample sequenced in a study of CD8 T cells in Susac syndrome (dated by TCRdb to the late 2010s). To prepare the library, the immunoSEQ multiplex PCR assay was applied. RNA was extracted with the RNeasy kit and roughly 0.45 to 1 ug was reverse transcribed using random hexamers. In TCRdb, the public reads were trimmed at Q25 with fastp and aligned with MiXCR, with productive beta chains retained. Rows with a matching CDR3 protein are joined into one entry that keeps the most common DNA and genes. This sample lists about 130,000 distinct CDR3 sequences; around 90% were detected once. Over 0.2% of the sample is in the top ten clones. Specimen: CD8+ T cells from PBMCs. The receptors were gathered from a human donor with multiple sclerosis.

CDR3 nucleotide sequence: TGTGCCAGCAGCTTGGGTGATTTAGGCCAAGAGACCCAGTACTTC. It codes for CASSLGDLGQETQYF. The chain combines TRBV5-4 with TRBJ2-5; D gene uncertain. Germline V gives CDR1 SGHNT, CDR2 YYREEE (reference sequence). V dropped 0 bases and J dropped 1 base, with 10 bases sitting between them. The length of the CDR3 is 15 residues.

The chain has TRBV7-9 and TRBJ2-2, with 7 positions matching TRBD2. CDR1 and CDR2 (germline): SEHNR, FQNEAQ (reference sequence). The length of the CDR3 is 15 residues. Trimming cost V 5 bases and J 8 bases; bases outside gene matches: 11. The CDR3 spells CASSRLTSPSGELFF. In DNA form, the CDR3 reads TGTGCCAGCAGCCGATTGACTAGCCCGTCGGGGGAGCTGTTTTTT.

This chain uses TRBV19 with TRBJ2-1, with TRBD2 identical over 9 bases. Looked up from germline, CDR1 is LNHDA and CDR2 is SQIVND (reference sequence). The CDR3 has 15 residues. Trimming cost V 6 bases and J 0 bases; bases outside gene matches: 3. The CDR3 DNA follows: TGTGCCAGTAGGACTAGCGGAAGCTCCTACAATGAGCAGTTCTTC. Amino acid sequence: CASRTSGSSYNEQFF.

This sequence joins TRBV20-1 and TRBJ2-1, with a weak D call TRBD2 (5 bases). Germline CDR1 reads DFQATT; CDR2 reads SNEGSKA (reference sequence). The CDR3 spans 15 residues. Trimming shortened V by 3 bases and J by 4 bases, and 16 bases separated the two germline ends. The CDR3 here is CSASDHPGTYNEQFF. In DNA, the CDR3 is TGCAGTGCTAGTGACCACCCGGGAACGTACAATGAGCAGTTCTTC.

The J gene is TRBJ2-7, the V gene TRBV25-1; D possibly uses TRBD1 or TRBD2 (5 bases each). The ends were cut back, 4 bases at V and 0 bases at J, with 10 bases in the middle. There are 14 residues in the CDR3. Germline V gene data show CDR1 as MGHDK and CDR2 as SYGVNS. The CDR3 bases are TGTGCCAGCAGTGGAGGGGTGGACTCCTACGAGCAGTACTTC. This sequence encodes CASSGGVDSYEQYF.

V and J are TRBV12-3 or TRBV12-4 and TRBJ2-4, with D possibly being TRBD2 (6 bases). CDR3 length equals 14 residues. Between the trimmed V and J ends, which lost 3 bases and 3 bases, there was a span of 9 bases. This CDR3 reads CASSFGRSKNIQYF. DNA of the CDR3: TGTGCCAGCAGTTTTGGGAGGAGCAAAAACATTCAGTACTTC.

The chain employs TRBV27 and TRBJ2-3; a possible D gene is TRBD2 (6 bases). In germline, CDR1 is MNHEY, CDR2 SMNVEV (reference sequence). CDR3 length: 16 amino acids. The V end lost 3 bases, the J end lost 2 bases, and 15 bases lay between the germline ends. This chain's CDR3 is CASSFAAGWATDTQYF. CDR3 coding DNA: TGTGCCAGCAGTTTTGCGGCGGGATGGGCCACAGATACGCAGTATTTT.

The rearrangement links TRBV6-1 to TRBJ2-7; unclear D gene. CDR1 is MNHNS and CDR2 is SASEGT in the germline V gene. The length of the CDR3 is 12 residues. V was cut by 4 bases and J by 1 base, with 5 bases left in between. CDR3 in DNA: TGTGCCAGCAGTGCAGTTTCCTACGAGCAGTACTTC. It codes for CASSAVSYEQYF.

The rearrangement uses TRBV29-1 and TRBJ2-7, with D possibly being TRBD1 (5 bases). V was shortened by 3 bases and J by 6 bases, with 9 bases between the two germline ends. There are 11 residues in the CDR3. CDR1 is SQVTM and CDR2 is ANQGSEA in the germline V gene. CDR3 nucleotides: TGCAGCGTTGAGCCAGGGCTCGAGCAGTACTTC. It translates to CSVEPGLEQYF.

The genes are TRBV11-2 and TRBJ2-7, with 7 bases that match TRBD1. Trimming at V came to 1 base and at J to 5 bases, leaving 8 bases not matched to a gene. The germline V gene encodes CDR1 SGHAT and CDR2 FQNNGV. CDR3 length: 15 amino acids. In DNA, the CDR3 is TGTGCCAGCAGCTTAGGGACAGGACAGGCCCACGAGCAGTACTTC. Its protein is CASSLGTGQAHEQYF.

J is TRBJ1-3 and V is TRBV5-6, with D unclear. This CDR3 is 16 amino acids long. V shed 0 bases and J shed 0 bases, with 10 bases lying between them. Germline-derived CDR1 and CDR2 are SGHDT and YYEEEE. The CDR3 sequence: CASSLVMEVSGNTIYF. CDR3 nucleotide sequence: TGTGCCAGCAGCTTGGTTATGGAGGTCTCTGGAAACACCATATATTTT.

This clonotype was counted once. CDR3 region: CASWTGYSNQPQHF. The CDR3 bases are TGTGCCAGTTGGACAGGCTATAGCAATCAGCCCCAGCATTTT. The chain links TRBV19 to TRBJ1-5, with TRBD1 matching over 7 bases. From germline, CDR1 is LNHDA and CDR2 SQIVND (reference sequence). The CDR3 is 14 amino acids. The junction had 4 bases not matched to a gene; V was cut back by 8 bases and J by 0 bases.

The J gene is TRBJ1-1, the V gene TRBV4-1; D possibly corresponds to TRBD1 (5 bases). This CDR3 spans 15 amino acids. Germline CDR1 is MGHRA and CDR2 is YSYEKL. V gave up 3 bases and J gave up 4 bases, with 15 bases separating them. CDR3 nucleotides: TGCGCCAGCAGCCAGTTACAACAGGTCGGCACTGAAGCTTTCTTT. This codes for CASSQLQQVGTEAFF.

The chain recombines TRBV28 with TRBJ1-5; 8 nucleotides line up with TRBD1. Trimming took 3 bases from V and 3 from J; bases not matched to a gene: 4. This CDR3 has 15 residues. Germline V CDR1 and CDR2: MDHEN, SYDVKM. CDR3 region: CASSLEGQANQPQHF. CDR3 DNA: TGTGCCAGCAGTTTGGAGGGACAGGCCAATCAGCCCCAGCATTTT.

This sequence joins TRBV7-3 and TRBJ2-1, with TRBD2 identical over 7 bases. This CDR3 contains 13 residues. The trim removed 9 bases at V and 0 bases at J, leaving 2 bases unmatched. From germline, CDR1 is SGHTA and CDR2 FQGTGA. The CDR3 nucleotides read TGTGCCAGTGCGGGAGCCTCCTACAATGAGCAGTTCTTC. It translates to CASAGASYNEQFF.

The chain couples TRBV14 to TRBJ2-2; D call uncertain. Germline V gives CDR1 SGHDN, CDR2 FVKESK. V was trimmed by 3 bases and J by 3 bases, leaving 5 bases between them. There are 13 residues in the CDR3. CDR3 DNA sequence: TGTGCCAGCAGCCATTATTACACCGGGGAGCTGTTTTTT. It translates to CASSHYYTGELFF.

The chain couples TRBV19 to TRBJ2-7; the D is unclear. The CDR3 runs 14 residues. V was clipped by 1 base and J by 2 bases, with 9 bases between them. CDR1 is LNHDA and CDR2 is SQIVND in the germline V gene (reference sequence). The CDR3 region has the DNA TGTGCCAGTAGTATAGGGTCCCCAGCCTACGAGCAGTACTTC. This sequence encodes CASSIGSPAYEQYF.

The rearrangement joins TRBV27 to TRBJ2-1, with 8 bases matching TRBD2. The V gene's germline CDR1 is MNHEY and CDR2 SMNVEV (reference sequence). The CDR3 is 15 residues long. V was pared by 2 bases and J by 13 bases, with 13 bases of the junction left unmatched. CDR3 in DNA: TGTGCCAGCAGTTTAACGCCTAGCGGGCCGGAACTTCAGTTCTTC. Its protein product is CASSLTPSGPELQFF.

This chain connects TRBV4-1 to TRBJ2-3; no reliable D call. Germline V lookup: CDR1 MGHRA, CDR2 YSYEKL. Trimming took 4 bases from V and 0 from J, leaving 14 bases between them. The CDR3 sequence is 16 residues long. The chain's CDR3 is CASSLLVGGSTDTQYF. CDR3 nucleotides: TGCGCCAGCAGCCTTCTAGTCGGCGGTAGCACAGATACGCAGTATTTT.

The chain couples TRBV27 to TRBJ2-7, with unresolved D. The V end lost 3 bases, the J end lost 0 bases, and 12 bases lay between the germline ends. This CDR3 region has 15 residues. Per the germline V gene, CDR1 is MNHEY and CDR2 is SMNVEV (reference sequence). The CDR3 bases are TGTGCCAGCAGTTTGACGGATCATAGCTCCTACGAGCAGTACTTC. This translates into CASSLTDHSSYEQYF.

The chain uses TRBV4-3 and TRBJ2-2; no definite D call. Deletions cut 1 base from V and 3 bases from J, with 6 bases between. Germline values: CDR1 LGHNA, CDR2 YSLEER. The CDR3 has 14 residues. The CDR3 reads CASSQVLDTGELFF. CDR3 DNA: TGCGCCAGCAGCCAAGTTCTCGACACCGGGGAGCTGTTTTTT.

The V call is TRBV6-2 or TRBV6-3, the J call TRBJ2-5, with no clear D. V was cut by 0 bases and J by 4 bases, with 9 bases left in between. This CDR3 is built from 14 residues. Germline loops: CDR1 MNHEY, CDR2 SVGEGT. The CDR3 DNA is TGTGCCAGCAGTTACTCGACACCCCCAGAGACCCAGTACTTC. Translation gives CASSYSTPPETQYF.